The entry that follows covers one T cell receptor beta chain sequence. Its antigen is undetermined. Sample barcodes and UMIs were carried by the TCR alpha and TCR beta cDNA libraries that 5'RACE generated with constant-segment primers. A single record per CDR3 protein comes from TCRdb applying MiXCR to the 5' RACE reads. The sample yields 100,000 to 150,000 distinct CDR3 sequences, about 6% seen once. The CDR3 consists of 16 residues. The V and J ends lost 5 bases and 5 bases, in that order; junction bases with no gene match: 7. The record originates from a study of T-cell memory formation after mild COVID-19. Whole-study findings and limits: Some responding clones appeared in pre-infection memory, suggesting cross-reactive memory joined. Day 15 to 85 contracting clones showed balanced CD4/CD8; day 15 to 37 expanders favored CD4+.

The chain is built from TRBV12-3 or TRBV12-4 and TRBJ2-3, with TRBD2 identical over 13 bases. The specimen sequenced was PBMCs or a T cell subset sorted from them (not recorded which). This sequence was found in an adult woman who had mild COVID-19 (a few samples of this study predate the infection). Cell type and time point are not known. In DNA form, the CDR3 reads TGTGCCAGCAGTCCCTTGACTAGCGGGGGGCTAGATACGCAGTATTTT. Translation gives CASSPLTSGGLDTQYF.